These 5 T cell receptor beta chains share one sample of origin, sequenced in a study of PD-L1 blockade in urothelial cancer. Data came from immunoSEQ multiplex PCR; TCRdb stores just in-frame clones and leaves some out. The sample gives about 55,000 clones, approximately 80% of which show up once; approximately 3.6% is in the top ten. The sequences come from PBMCs, collected around atezolizumab (anti-PD-L1) treatment. The receptors come from a man aged 65 to 85 with urothelial cancer.

V usage is TRBV9 and J usage is TRBJ2-5; perhaps TRBD1 as D (6 bases). The CDR3 contains 17 residues. The V gene lost 0 bases and the J gene lost 9 bases, with 24 bases spanning the gap. Germline assignment: CDR1 SGDLS and CDR2 YYNGEE. The CDR3 sequence: CASSVGVGQQLIGAQYF. The DNA for the CDR3 is TGTGCCAGCAGCGTAGGGGTGGGACAACAGTTAATAGGGGCCCAGTACTTC.

Points on this clone: The junction departs from the called germline gene at one end, perhaps through a read error. The rearrangement links TRBV7-7 to TRBJ2-1, with D possibly being TRBD2 (6 bases). Germline values: CDR1 SSHAT, CDR2 FNYEAQ (reference sequence). The CDR3 sequence is 13 residues long. CDR3 nucleotide sequence: TGTGCTAGCAGTTCAGGAGGGAACAATGAGCAGTTCTTC. Its translation is CASSSGGNNEQFF.

The chain uses TRBV18 and TRBJ1-4, with D possibly matching TRBD1 (6 bases). Trimming took 2 bases from V and 8 from J, leaving 12 bases between them. The CDR3 spans 14 residues. From germline, CDR1 is KGHSH and CDR2 LQKENI. The CDR3 region has the DNA TGTGCCAGCTCACCAATACAGGGTGGGGAAAAACTGTTTTTT. It codes for CASSPIQGGEKLFF.

V and J are TRBV7-9 and TRBJ2-5; D is possibly TRBD2 (6 bases). Trimming stripped 1 base from V and 2 bases from J, with 17 bases between. Germline values: CDR1 SEHNR, CDR2 FQNEAQ (reference sequence). This CDR3 has 17 residues. The CDR3 region is CASSLGGSRDKQETQYF. CDR3 DNA: TGTGCCAGCAGCTTAGGCGGATCGCGGGATAAACAAGAGACCCAGTACTTC.

Only one count was recorded for this clone. The V call is TRBV7-9, the J call TRBJ2-7; tentatively, D is TRBD1 (6 bases). Looked up from germline, CDR1 is SEHNR and CDR2 is FQNEAQ (reference sequence). The CDR3 length is 15 residues. Trimming cost V 1 base and J 2 bases, with 12 bases left between them. The CDR3 nucleotides read TGTGCCAGCAGCTTAGGGGCAGGGGAAGCCTACGAGCAGTACTTC. This encodes CASSLGAGEAYEQYF.